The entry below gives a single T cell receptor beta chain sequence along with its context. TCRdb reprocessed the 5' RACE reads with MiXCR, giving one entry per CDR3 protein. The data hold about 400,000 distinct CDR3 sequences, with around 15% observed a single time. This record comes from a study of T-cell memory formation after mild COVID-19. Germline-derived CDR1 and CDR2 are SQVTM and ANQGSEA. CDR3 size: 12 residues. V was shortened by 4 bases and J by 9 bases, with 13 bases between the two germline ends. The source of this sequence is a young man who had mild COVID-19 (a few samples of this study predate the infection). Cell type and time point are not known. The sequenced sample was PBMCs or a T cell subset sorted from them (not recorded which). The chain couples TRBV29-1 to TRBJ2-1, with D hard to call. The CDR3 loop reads CSVVIELGEQFF. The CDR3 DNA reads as TGCAGCGTTGTTATAGAGTTGGGTGAGCAGTTCTTC.